A single sample is the source of the 18 T cell receptor beta chains below, sequenced in a study of OX40 agonist ivuxolimab in advanced cancers. Repertoires were generated with immunoSEQ multiplex PCR, while TCRdb's copy carries only in-frame clones and drops some. The sample has 28,000 or so clones, around 85% seen once. This sample comprised CD4+ or CD8+ T cells sorted from blood, obtained in a trial of the OX40 agonist ivuxolimab. The receptors stem from an adult with an advanced solid tumor such as melanoma, head and neck, liver or kidney cancer.

This clone appeared once. V is TRBV20-1 and J is TRBJ2-7; D is unclear. Germline assignment: CDR1 DFQATT and CDR2 SNEGSKA (reference sequence). This CDR3 spans 11 amino acids. The germline V and J ends were trimmed by 6 bases and 2 bases, with 8 bases remaining between them. The CDR3 loop reads CSALTAYEQYF. For the CDR3, the DNA is TGCAGTGCCTTGACTGCCTACGAGCAGTACTTC.

In its sample, this clone was seen once. V is TRBV6-5 and J is TRBJ2-2, with D uncertain. The germline V gene encodes CDR1 MNHEY and CDR2 SVGAGI. V lost 6 bases and J 2 bases, leaving 13 bases between the germline ends. CDR3 length equals 15 residues. CDR3 sequence: CASSQRRGNTGELFF. The CDR3 coding sequence is TGTGCCAGCAGCCAACGACGAGGTAACACCGGGGAGCTGTTTTTT.

V usage is TRBV7-9 and J usage is TRBJ2-1; tentatively, D is TRBD1 (5 bases). This CDR3 spans 13 amino acids. V was clipped by 2 bases and J by 6 bases, with 8 bases between them. Looked up from germline, CDR1 is SEHNR and CDR2 is FQNEAQ (reference sequence). This chain's CDR3 is CASSLPGSNEQFF. CDR3 coding DNA: TGTGCCAGCAGCTTACCAGGGTCCAATGAGCAGTTCTTC. Using reference TRBV7-9 and TRBJ2-1 for the parts outside the CDR3, the full variable domain is DTGVSQNPRHKITKRGQNVTFRCDPISEHNRLYWYRQTLGQGPEFLTYFQNEAQLEKSRLLSDRFSAERPKGSFSTLEIQRTEQGDSAMYLCASSLPGSNEQFFGPGTRLTVL.

V gene TRBV27 combines with J gene TRBJ2-7; 7 bases are shared with TRBD2. V trimming: 2 bases; J trimming: 5 bases; junction bases outside the gene matches: 6. The CDR3 runs to 14 residues. Germline lookup yields CDR1 MNHEY and CDR2 SMNVEV (reference sequence). The CDR3 DNA is TGTGCCAGCAGTTTAACCCAGCGGGGACACGAGCAGTACTTC. Protein sequence: CASSLTQRGHEQYF.

This clone has more than one count but fewer than ten. The rearrangement joins TRBV5-1 to TRBJ1-2; 9 positions match TRBD1. This CDR3 contains 11 residues. The J segment lost 13 bases and the V segment lost 3 bases, leaving 4 bases of the junction unmatched. Germline CDR1 is SGHRS and CDR2 is YFSETQ. The DNA of the CDR3 is TGCGCCAGCAGCTCGGGGACAGGGAGCACCTTC. Protein: CASSSGTGSTF. Full variable domain (missing parts from reference TRBV5-1 and TRBJ1-2): KAGVTQTPRYLIKTRGQQVTLSCSPISGHRSVSWYQQTPGQGLQFLFEYFSETQRNKGNFPGRFSGRQFSNSRSEMNVSTLELGDSALYLCASSSGTGSTFGSGTRLTVV.

A single count supports this clone. The chain uses TRBV29-1 and TRBJ2-3; D is possibly TRBD1 or TRBD2 (5 bases each). The V end was cut by 7 bases, the J end by 3 bases, with 14 bases between. The V gene's germline CDR1 is SQVTM and CDR2 ANQGSEA. This CDR3 is 13 amino acids long. In DNA form, the CDR3 reads TGCAGCGCCTTTGCCGAGGGGACAGATACGCAGTATTTT. Residues: CSAFAEGTDTQYF.

This chain uses TRBV6-1 with TRBJ1-6; D gene unclear. V lost 6 bases to trimming and J lost 7 bases, with 13 bases between them. This CDR3 contains 14 residues. Per the germline V gene, CDR1 is MNHNS and CDR2 is SASEGT. CDR3: CASRGVGWNSPLHF. Here the CDR3 DNA reads TGTGCCAGCAGGGGAGTGGGGTGGAATTCACCCCTCCACTTT.

The chain carries TRBV5-1 and TRBJ1-1; D might be TRBD1 (5 bases). The CDR3 has 14 residues. The germline CDR1 and CDR2 sequences are SGHRS and YFSETQ. V lost 0 bases and J 0 bases, leaving 6 bases between the germline ends. The CDR3 region is CASSLGTLNTEAFF. The CDR3 bases are TGCGCCAGCAGCTTGGGGACACTGAACACTGAAGCTTTCTTT.

CDR3 nucleotides: TGCGCCAGCAGCTTGGCGGGCCGTGCTTTGGTCTCTGGAAACACCATATATTTT. Protein sequence: CASSLAGRALVSGNTIYF. The V gene is TRBV5-1, the J gene TRBJ1-3; D remains unclear. Trimming stripped 0 bases from V and 0 bases from J, with 16 bases between. The CDR3 runs 18 residues. Looked up from germline, CDR1 is SGHRS and CDR2 is YFSETQ.

CDR3 amino acids: CATCDRYTEAFF. CDR3 DNA sequence: TGTGCCACCTGTGACAGGTACACTGAAGCTTTCTTT. The chain recombines TRBV28 with TRBJ1-1; a possible D gene is TRBD1 (6 bases). Germline CDR1 and CDR2: MDHEN and SYDVKM. The CDR3 runs 12 residues. The V gene lost 10 bases and the J gene lost 3 bases, with 12 bases spanning the gap.

J is TRBJ2-7 and V is TRBV27; 9 nucleotides agree with TRBD1. Losses at the gene ends were 6 bases for V and 1 base for J; bases not matched to a gene: 7. The CDR3 covers 15 residues. Germline V gives CDR1 MNHEY, CDR2 SMNVEV (reference sequence). The CDR3 nucleotides read TGTGCCAGCAGCCTAGGGGGGACAGGGTCCTACGAGCAGTACTTC. Encoded protein: CASSLGGTGSYEQYF.

This clone was found once. V usage is TRBV14 and J usage is TRBJ2-7, with a possible D match to TRBD1 (5 bases). Germline loops: CDR1 SGHDN, CDR2 FVKESK. CDR3 length equals 14 residues. V gave up 0 bases and J gave up 2 bases, with 8 bases separating them. The CDR3 bases are TGTGCCAGCAGCCAAGATCCCAGGGCCTACGAGCAGTACTTC. This gives the protein CASSQDPRAYEQYF.

CDR3 loop: CASAHGNTEAFF. CDR3 nucleotide sequence: TGTGCCAGCGCACACGGAAACACTGAAGCTTTCTTT. The V and J genes are TRBV19 and TRBJ1-1; D is unresolved. V was pared by 9 bases and J by 2 bases, with 10 bases between. This CDR3 has 12 residues. CDR1 and CDR2 (germline): LNHDA, SQIVND (reference sequence).

The chain is built from TRBV19 and TRBJ2-1; 7 nucleotides match TRBD2. The CDR3 runs 14 residues. Looked up from germline, CDR1 is LNHDA and CDR2 is SQIVND (reference sequence). J gave up 5 bases and V 3 bases, and 4 bases lay outside the gene matches. In DNA form, the CDR3 reads TGTGCCAGTAGTATCCGACTAGCCCACAATGAGCAGTTCTTC. Its translation is CASSIRLAHNEQFF.

J is TRBJ1-2 and V is TRBV6-1; D remains unclear. The germline V gene encodes CDR1 MNHNS and CDR2 SASEGT. This CDR3 is built from 14 residues. Trimming cost V 1 base and J 5 bases, with 11 bases left between them. The CDR3 reads CASSEELSEYGYTF. CDR3 coding DNA: TGTGCCAGCAGTGAAGAGTTGTCAGAGTATGGCTACACCTTC.

This chain joins TRBV27 and TRBJ2-1; TRBD2 matches 8 bases. Germline CDR1 MNHEY, CDR2 SMNVEV (reference sequence). V lost 3 bases and J lost 8; bases outside the gene matches: 9. CDR3 length: 15 amino acids. The DNA for the CDR3 is TGTGCCAGCAGTTTCCAGCGGGGGTGGGGGGATGAGCAGTTCTTC. This codes for CASSFQRGWGDEQFF.

This chain joins TRBV27 and TRBJ2-7; 8 bases are a match to TRBD2. After removal of 7 bases from V and 0 bases from J, the junction contained 5 bases not matched to a gene. The CDR3 runs to 14 residues. In germline, CDR1 is MNHEY, CDR2 SMNVEV (reference sequence). CDR3 region: CASKALAGSYEQYF. The CDR3 DNA sequence: TGTGCCAGCAAGGCCCTAGCGGGCTCCTACGAGCAGTACTTC.

The chain links TRBV30 to TRBJ2-3, with D unclear. V gave up 4 bases and J gave up 4 bases, with 12 bases separating them. Looked up from germline, CDR1 is GTSNPN and CDR2 is SVGIG (reference sequence). This CDR3 spans 13 amino acids. Here the CDR3 reads CAWNSNTADTQYF. CDR3 nucleotides: TGTGCCTGGAATTCAAATACTGCAGATACGCAGTATTTT.